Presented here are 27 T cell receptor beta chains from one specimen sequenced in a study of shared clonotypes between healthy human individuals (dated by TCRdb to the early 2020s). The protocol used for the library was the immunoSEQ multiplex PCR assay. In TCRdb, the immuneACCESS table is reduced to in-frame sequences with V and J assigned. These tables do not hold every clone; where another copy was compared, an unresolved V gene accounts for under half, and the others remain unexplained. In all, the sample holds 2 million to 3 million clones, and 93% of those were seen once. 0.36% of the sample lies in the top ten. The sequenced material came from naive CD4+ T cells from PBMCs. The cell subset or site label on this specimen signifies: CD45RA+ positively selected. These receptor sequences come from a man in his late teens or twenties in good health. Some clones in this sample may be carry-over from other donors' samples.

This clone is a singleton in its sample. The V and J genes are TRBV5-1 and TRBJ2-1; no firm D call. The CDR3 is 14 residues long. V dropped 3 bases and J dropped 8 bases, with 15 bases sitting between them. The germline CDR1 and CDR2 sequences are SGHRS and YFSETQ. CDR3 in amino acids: CASSWGAPGDEQFF. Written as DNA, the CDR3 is TGCGCCAGCAGCTGGGGTGCCCCTGGGGATGAGCAGTTCTTC. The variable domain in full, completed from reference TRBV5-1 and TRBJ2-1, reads KAGVTQTPRYLIKTRGQQVTLSCSPISGHRSVSWYQQTPGQGLQFLFEYFSETQRNKGNFPGRFSGRQFSNSRSEMNVSTLELGDSALYLCASSWGAPGDEQFFGPGTRLTVL.

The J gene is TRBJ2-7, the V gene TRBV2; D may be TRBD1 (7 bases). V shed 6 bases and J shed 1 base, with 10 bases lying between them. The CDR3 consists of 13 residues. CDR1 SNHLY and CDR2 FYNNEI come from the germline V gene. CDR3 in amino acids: CASSGGQSYEQYF. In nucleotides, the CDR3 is TGTGCCAGCAGCGGGGGACAGTCCTACGAGCAGTACTTC.

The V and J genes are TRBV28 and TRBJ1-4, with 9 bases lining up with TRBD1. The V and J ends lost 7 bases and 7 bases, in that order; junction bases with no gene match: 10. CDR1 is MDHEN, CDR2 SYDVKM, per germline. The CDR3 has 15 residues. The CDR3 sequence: CASNWPGQGIEKLFF. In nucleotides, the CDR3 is TGTGCCAGCAATTGGCCGGGACAGGGTATTGAAAAACTGTTTTTT.

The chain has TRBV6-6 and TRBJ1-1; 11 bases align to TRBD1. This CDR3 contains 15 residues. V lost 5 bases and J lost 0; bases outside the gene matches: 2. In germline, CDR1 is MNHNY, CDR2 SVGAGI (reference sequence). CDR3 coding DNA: TGTGCCAGCAGTGGACAGGGGGCAATGAACACTGAAGCTTTCTTT. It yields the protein CASSGQGAMNTEAFF.

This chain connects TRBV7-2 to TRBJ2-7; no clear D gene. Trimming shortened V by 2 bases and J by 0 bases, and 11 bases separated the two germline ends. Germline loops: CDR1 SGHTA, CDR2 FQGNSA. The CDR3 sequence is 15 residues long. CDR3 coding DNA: TGTGCCAGCAGCTTACTGTTCAGCCCCTCCTACGAGCAGTACTTC. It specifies CASSLLFSPSYEQYF.

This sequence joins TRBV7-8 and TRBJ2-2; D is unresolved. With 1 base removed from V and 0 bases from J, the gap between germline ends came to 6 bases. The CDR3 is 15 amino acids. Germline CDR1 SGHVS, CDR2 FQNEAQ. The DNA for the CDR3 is TGTGCCAGCAGCTTAGGTCCTTCGAACACCGGGGAGCTGTTTTTT. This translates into CASSLGPSNTGELFF.

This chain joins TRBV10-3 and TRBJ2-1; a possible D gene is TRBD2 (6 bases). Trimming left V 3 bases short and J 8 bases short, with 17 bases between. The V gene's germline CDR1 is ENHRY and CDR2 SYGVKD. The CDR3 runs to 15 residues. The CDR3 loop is CAISDTGLQYHEQFF. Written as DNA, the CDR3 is TGTGCCATCAGTGATACGGGACTCCAGTACCATGAGCAGTTCTTC.

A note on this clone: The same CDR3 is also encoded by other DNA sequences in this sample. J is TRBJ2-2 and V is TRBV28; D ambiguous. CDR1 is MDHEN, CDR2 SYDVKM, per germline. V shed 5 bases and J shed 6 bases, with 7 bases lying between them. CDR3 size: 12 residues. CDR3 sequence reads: CASSLNPGELFF. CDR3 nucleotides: TGTGCCAGCAGTCTCAACCCCGGGGAGCTGTTTTTT.

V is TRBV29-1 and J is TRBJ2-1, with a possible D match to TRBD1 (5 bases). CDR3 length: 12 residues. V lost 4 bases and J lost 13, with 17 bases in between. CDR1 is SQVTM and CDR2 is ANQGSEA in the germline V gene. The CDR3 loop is CSVGIDRFGQFF. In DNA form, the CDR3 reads TGCAGCGTTGGTATTGACAGATTTGGACAGTTCTTC.

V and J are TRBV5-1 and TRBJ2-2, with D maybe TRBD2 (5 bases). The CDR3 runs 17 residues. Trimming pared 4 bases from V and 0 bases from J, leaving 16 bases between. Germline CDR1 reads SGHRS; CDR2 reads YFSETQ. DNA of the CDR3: TGCGCCAGCAGCGCGGTAGACCCCGGGGCGAACACCGGGGAGCTGTTTTTT. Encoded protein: CASSAVDPGANTGELFF.

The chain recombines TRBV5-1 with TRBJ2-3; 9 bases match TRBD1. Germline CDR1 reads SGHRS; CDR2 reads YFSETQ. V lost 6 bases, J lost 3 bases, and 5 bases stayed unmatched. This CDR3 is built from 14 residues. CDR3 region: CASTRTGETDTQYF. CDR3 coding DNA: TGCGCCAGCACCAGGACAGGGGAAACAGATACGCAGTATTTT.

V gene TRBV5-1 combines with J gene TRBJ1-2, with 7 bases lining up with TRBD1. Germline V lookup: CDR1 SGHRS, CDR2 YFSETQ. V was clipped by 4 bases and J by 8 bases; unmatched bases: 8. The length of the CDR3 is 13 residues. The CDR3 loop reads CASSPEGARGYTF. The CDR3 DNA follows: TGCGCCAGCAGCCCTGAGGGGGCGCGCGGCTACACCTTC.

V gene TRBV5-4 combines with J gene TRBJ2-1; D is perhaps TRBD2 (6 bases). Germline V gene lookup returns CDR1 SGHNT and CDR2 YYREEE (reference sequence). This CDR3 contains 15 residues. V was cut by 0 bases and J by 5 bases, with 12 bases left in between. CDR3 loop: CASSLGLASNNEQFF. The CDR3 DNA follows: TGTGCCAGCAGCTTGGGGCTAGCGTCGAACAATGAGCAGTTCTTC.

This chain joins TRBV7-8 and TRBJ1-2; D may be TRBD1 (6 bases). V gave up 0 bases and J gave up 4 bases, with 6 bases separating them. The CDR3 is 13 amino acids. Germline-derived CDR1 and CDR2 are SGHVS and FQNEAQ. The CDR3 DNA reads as TGTGCCAGCAGCTTAGCGGGGGCCTATGGCTACACCTTC. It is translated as CASSLAGAYGYTF.

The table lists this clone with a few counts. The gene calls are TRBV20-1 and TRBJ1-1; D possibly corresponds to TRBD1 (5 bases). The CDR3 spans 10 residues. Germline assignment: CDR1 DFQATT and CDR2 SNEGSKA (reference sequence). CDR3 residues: CRYAGTEAFF. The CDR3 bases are TGCAGATATGCAGGGACTGAAGCTTTCTTT.

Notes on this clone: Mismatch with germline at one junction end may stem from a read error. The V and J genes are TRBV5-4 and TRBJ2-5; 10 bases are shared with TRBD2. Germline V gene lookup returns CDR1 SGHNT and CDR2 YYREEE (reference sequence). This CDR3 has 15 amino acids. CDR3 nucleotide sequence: TGTGCCAGCAGGGGACGGACTAGCGGTCAAGAGGCCCAGTACTTC. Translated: CASRGRTSGQEAQYF. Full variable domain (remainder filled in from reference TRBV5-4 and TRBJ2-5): ETGVTQSPTHLIKTRGQQVTLRCSSQSGHNTVSWYQQALGQGPQFIFQYYREEENGRGNFPPRFSGLQFPNYSSELNVNALELDDSALYLCASRGRTSGQEAQYFGPGTRLLVL.

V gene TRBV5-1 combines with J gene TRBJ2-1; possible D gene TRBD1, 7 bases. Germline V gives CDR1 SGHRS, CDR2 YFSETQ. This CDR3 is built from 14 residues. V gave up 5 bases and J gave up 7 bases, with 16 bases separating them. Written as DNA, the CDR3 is TGCGCCAGCAGTATACAGGGGAGGATAAATGAGCAGTTCTTC. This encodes CASSIQGRINEQFF.

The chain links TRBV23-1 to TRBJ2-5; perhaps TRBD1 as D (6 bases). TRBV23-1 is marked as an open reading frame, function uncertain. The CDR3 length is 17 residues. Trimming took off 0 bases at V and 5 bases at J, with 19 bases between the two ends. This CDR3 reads CASSQSAAGVFKETQYF. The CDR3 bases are TGCGCCAGCAGTCAATCGGCGGCAGGGGTATTCAAGGAGACCCAGTACTTC.

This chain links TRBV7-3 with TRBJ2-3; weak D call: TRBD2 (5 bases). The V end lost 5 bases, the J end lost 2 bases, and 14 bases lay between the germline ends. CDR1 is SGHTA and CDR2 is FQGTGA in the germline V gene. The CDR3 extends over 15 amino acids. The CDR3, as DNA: TGTGCCAGCAGCCCGGGGAGTCCAGACACAGATACGCAGTATTTT. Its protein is CASSPGSPDTDTQYF.

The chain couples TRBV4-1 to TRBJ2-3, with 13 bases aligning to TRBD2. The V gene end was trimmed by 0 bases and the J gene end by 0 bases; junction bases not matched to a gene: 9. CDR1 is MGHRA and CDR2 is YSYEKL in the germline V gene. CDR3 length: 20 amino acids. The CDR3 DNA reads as TGCGCCAGCAGCCAAGACTACCATGGGACTAGCGGGACTAGCACAGATACGCAGTATTTT. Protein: CASSQDYHGTSGTSTDTQYF.

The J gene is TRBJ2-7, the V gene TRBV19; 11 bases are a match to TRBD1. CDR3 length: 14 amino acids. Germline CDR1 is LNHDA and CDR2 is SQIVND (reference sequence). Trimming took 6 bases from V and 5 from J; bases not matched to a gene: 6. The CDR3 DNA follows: TGTGCCAGTAGGCCGGACAGGGGGCGCAACGAGCAGTACTTC. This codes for CASRPDRGRNEQYF.

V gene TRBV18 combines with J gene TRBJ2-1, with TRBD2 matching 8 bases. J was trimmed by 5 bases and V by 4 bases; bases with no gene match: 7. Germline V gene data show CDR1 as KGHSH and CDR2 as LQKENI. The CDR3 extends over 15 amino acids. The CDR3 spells CASSRYSGVNNEQFF. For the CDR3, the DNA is TGTGCCAGCTCACGTTATAGCGGGGTCAACAATGAGCAGTTCTTC. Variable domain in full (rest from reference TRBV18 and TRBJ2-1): NAGVMQNPRHLVRRRGQEARLRCSPMKGHSHVYWYRQLPEEGLKFMVYLQKENIIDESGMPKERFSAEFPKEGPSILRIQQVVRGDSAAYFCASSRYSGVNNEQFFGPGTRLTVL.

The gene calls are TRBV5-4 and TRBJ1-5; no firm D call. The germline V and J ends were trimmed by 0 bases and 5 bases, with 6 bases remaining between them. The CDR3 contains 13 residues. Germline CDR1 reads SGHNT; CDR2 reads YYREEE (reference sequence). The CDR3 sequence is CASSLDTHQPQHF. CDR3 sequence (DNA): TGTGCCAGCAGCTTGGACACCCATCAGCCCCAGCATTTT. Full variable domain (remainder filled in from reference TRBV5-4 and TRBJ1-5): ETGVTQSPTHLIKTRGQQVTLRCSSQSGHNTVSWYQQALGQGPQFIFQYYREEENGRGNFPPRFSGLQFPNYSSELNVNALELDDSALYLCASSLDTHQPQHFGDGTRLSIL.

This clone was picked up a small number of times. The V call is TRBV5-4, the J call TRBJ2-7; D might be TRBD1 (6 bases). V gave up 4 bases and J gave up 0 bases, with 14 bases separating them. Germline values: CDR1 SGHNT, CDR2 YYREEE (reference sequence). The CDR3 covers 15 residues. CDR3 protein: CASSAGTLSSYEQYF. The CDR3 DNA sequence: TGTGCCAGCAGCGCCGGGACACTCAGCTCCTACGAGCAGTACTTC.

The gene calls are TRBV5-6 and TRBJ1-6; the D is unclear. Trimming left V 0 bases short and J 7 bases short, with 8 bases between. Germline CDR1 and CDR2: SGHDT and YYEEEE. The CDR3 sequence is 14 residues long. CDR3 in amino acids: CASSLGPLNSPLHF. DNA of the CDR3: TGTGCCAGCAGCTTGGGGCCCCTCAATTCACCCCTCCACTTT. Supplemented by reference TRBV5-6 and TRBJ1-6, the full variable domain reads DAGVTQSPTHLIKTRGQQVTLRCSPKSGHDTVSWYQQALGQGPQFIFQYYEEEERQRGNFPDRFSGHQFPNYSSELNVNALLLGDSALYLCASSLGPLNSPLHFGNGTRLTVT.

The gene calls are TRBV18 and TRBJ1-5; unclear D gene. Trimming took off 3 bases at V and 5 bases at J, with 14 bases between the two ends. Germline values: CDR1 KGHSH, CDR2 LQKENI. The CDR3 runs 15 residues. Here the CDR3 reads CASSPGIGGDQPQHF. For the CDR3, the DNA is TGTGCCAGCTCACCGGGGATAGGTGGGGATCAGCCCCAGCATTTT. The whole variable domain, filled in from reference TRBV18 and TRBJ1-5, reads NAGVMQNPRHLVRRRGQEARLRCSPMKGHSHVYWYRQLPEEGLKFMVYLQKENIIDESGMPKERFSAEFPKEGPSILRIQQVVRGDSAAYFCASSPGIGGDQPQHFGDGTRLSIL.

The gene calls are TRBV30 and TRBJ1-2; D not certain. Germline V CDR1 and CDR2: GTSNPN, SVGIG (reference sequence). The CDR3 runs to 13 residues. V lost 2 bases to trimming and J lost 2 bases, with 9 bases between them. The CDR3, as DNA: TGTGCCTGGAGTAGTGGAGTCAACTATGGCTACACCTTC. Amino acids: CAWSSGVNYGYTF.